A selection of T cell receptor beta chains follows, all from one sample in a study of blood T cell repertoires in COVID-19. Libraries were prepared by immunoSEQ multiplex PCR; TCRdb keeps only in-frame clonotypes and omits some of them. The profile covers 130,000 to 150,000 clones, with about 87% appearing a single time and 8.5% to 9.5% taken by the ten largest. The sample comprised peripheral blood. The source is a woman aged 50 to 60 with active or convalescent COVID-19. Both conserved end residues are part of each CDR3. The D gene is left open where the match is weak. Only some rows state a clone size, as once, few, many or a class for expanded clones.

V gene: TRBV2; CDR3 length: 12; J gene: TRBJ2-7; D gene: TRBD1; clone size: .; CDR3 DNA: TGTGCCAGCAGTATAAAGGACAGGGATAACGACTTC; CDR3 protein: CASSIKDRDNDF
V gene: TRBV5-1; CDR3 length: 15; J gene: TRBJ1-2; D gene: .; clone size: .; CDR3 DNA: TGCGCCAGCAGCCAGATGGGGCAAGTAAACTATGGCTACACCTTC; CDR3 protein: CASSQMGQVNYGYTF
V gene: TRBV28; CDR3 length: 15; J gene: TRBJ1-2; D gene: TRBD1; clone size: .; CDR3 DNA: TGTGCCAGCAGTCCGTCACAGGGGGCGGGCTATGGCTACACCTTC; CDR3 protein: CASSPSQGAGYGYTF
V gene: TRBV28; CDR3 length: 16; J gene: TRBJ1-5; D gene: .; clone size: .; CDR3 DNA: TGTGCCAGCAGTGGGTCAGGAACTTATAGCAATCAGCCCCAGCATTTT; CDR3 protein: CASSGSGTYSNQPQHF
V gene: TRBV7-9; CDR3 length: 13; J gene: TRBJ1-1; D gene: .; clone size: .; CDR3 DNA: TGTGCCAGCAGCCAACAGGTTAACACTGAAGCTTTCTTT; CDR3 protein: CASSQQVNTEAFF
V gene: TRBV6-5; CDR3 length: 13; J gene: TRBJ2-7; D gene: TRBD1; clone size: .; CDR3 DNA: TGTGCCAGCTGGACAGGGGGCAACTACGAGCAGTACTTC; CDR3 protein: CASWTGGNYEQYF
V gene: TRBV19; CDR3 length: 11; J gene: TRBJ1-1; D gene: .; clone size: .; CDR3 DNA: TGTGCCAGTAGTATAGGCCCGGGGGCTTTCTTT; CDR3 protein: CASSIGPGAFF
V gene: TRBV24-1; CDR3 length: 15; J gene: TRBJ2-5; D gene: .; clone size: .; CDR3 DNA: TGTGCCACCAGTGATCCACGGGGGGCCGGCGAGACCCAGTACTTC; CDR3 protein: CATSDPRGAGETQYF
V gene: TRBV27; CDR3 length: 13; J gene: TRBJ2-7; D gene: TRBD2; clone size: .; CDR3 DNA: TGTGCCAGCCGACTAGCGAACACCTACGAGCAGTACTTC; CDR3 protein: CASRLANTYEQYF
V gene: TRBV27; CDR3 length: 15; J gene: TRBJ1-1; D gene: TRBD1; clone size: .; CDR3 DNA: TGTGCCAGCAGTTTCCGGGACAGGATCGCGGTGGACGCTTTCTTT; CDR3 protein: CASSFRDRIAVDAFF
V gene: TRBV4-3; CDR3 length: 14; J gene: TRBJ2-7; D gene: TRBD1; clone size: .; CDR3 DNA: TGCGCCAGCAGCCTCGACAGGGGTGGTGGGGAGCAGTACTTC; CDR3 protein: CASSLDRGGGEQYF
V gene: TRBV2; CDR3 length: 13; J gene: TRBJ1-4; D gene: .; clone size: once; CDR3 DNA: TGTGCCAGCAGCGGGGGGCTTGGAGAAAAACTGTTTTTT; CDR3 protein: CASSGGLGEKLFF
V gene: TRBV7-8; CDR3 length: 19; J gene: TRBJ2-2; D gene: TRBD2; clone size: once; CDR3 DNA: TGTGCCAGCAGTTCCGGGACTAGCGGGAGAGAGGGGTCCACCGGGGAGCTGTTTTTT; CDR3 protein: CASSSGTSGREGSTGELFF
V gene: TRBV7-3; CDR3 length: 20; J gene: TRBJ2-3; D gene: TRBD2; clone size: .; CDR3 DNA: TGTGCCAGCAGCTTAAAAAGGGGCGGGGGGCCGCAACAAAGCACAGATACGCAGTATTTT; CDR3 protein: CASSLKRGGGPQQSTDTQYF
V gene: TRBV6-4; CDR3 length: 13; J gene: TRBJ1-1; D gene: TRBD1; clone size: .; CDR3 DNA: TGTGCCAGCAGAAGACAGGGGAACACTGAAGCTTTCTTT; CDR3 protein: CASRRQGNTEAFF
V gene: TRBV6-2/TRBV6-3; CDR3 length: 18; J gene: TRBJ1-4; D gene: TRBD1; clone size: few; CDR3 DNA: TGTGCCAGCAGTTCTCGACAGGGGAAGAGCGCTTTGGTTGAAAAACTGTTTTTT; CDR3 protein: CASSSRQGKSALVEKLFF
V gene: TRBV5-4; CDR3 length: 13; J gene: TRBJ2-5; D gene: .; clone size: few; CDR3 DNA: TGTGCCAGCAGCACTAGTTCCCAAGAGACCCAGTACTTC; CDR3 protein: CASSTSSQETQYF
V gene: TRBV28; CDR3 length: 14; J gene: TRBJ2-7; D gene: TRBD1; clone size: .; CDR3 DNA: TGTGCCAGCAACCTCCAGGGGGCTGGTTACGAGCAGTACTTC; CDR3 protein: CASNLQGAGYEQYF
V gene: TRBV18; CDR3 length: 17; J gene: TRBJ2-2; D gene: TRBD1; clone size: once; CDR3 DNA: TGTGCCAGCTCACCTACCGGACAGGGGGCAAGGACCGGGGAGCTGTTTTTT; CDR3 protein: CASSPTGQGARTGELFF
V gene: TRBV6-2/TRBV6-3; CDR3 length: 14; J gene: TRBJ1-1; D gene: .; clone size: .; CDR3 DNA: TGTGCCAGCAGCCGGGGACTTTTGAACACTGAAGCTTTCTTT; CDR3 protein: CASSRGLLNTEAFF
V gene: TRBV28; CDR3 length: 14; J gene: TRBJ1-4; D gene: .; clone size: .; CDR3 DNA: TGTGCCAGCAGAGGGGCCTCTGGTGATGAAAAACTGTTTTTT; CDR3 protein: CASRGASGDEKLFF
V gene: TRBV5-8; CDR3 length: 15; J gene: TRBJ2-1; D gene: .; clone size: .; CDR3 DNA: TGTGCCAGCAGCTTGGTTACTAGCAGGTACAATGAGCAGTTCTTC; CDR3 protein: CASSLVTSRYNEQFF
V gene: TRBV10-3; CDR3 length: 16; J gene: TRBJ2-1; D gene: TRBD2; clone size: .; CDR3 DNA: TGTGCCATCAGGGGGACTAGCGGGAGCTCCTACAATGAGCAGTTCTTC; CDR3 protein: CAIRGTSGSSYNEQFF
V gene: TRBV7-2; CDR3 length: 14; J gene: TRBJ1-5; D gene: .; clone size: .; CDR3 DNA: TGTGCCAGCAGCTTCTCAGGGACTGGTCAGCCCCAGCATTTT; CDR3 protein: CASSFSGTGQPQHF
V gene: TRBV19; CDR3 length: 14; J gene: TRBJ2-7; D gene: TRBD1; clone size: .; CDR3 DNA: TGTGCCAGTAGTTCAGGGACAGCCGGCTACGAGCAGTACTTC; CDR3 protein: CASSSGTAGYEQYF
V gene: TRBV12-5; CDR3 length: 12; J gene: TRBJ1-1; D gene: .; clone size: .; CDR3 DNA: TGTGCTAGTAAACCACCGGGAACTGAAGCTTTCTTT; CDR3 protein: CASKPPGTEAFF
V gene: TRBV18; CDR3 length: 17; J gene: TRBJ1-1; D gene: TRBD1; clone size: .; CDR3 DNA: TGTGCCAGCTCACGACAGGGCCCTAACAGCTTGAACACTGAAGCTTTCTTT; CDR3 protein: CASSRQGPNSLNTEAFF